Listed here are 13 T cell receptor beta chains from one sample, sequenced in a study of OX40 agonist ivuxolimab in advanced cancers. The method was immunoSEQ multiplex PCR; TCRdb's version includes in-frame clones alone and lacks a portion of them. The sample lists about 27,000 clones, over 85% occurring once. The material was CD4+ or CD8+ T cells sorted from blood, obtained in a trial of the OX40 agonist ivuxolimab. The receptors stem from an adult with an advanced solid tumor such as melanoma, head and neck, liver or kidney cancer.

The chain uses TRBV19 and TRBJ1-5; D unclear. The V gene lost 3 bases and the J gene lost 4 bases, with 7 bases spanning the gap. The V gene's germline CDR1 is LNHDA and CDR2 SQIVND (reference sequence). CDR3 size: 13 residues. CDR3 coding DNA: TGTGCCAGTAGTATCACCGGAAATCAGCCCCAGCATTTT. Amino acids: CASSITGNQPQHF.

The CDR3 protein is CSVEREAFF. The CDR3 region has the DNA TGCAGCGTTGAAAGGGAAGCTTTCTTT. This chain joins TRBV29-1 and TRBJ1-1; D is undetermined. The CDR3 has 9 amino acids. With 2 bases removed from V and 8 bases from J, the gap between germline ends came to 3 bases. In germline, CDR1 is SQVTM, CDR2 ANQGSEA. Looking up the rest from reference TRBV29-1 and TRBJ1-1 gives the full variable domain: SAVISQKPSRDICQRGTSLTIQCQVDSQVTMMFWYRQQPGQSLTLIATANQGSEATYESGFVIDKFPISRPNLTFSTLTVSNMSPEDSSIYLCSVEREAFFGQGTRLTVV.

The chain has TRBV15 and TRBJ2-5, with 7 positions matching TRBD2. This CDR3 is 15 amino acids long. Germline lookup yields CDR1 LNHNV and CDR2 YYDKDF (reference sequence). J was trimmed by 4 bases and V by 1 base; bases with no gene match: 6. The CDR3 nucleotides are TGTGCCACCAGCAGAGGCGGGAGCGGCTCAGAGACCCAGTACTTC. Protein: CATSRGGSGSETQYF.

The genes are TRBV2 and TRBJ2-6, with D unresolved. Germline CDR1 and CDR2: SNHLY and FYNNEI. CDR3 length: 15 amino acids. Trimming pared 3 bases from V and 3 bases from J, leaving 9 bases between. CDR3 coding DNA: TGTGCCAGCAGTGAGGTTCGGTTTGGGGCCAACGTCCTGACTTTC. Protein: CASSEVRFGANVLTF.

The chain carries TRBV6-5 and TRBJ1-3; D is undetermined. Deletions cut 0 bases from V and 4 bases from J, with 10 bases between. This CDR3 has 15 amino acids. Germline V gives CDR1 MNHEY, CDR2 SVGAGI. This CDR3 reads CASSYSRATGNTIYF. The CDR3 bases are TGTGCCAGCAGTTACTCGAGGGCGACAGGAAACACCATATATTTT.

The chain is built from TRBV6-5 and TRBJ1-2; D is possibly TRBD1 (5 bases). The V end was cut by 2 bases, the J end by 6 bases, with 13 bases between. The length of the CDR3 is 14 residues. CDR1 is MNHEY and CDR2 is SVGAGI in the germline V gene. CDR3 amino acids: CASSYQGGRDGYTF. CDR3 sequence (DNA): TGTGCCAGCAGTTACCAGGGAGGGAGGGATGGCTACACCTTC.

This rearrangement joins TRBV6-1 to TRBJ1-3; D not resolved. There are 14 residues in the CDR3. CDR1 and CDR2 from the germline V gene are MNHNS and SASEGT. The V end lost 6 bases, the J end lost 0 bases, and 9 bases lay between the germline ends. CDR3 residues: CASRPRGSGNTIYF. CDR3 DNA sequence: TGTGCCAGCAGGCCTCGCGGCTCTGGAAACACCATATATTTT.

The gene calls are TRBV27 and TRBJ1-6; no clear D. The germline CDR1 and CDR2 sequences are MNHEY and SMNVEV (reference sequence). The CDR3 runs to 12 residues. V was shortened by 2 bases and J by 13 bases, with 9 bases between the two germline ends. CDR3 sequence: CASSLRSGPLHF. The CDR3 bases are TGTGCCAGCAGTTTAAGATCGGGTCCCCTCCACTTT.

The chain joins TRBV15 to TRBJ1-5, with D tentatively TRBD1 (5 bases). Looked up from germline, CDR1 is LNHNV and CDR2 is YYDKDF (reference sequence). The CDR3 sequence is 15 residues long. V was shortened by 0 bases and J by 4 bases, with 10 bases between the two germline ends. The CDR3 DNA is TGTGCCACCAGCAGAGATCAAGGGGAAAATCAGCCCCAGCATTTT. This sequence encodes CATSRDQGENQPQHF.

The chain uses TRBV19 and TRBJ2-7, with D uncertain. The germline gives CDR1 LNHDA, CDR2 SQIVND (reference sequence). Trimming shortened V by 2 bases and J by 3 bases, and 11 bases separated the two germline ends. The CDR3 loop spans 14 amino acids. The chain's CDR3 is CASSILGLSYEQYF. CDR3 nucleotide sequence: TGTGCCAGTAGTATACTCGGGTTAAGCTACGAGCAGTACTTC.

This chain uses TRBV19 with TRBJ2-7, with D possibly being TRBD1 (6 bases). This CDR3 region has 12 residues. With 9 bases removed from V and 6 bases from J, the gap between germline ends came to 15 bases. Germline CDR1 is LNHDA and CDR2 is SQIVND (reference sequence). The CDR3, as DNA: TGTGCCAGCACAGGGATGAGCGGCGAGCAGTACTTC. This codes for CASTGMSGEQYF.

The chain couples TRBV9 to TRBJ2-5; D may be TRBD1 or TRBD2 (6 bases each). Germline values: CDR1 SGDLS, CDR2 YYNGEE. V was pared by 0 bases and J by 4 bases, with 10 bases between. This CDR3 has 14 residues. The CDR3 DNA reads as TGTGCCAGCAGCGTAGAGGGGGGAAGAGAGACCCAGTACTTC. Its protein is CASSVEGGRETQYF.

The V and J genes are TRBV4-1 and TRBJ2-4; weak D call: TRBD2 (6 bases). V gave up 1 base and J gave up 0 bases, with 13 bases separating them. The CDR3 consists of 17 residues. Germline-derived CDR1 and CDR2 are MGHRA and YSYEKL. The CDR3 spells CASSQVGGTLAKNIQYF. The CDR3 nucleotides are TGCGCCAGCAGCCAAGTAGGAGGGACGTTAGCCAAAAACATTCAGTACTTC.